Shown below are 14 T cell receptor beta chains from a single sample sequenced in a study of blood T cell repertoires in COVID-19. Repertoires were generated with immunoSEQ multiplex PCR, while TCRdb's copy carries only in-frame clones and drops some. The sample has about 190,000 clones; around 89% are singletons. The sample was peripheral blood. These receptors all come from a man aged 45-65 years with acute or convalescent COVID-19.

This sequence joins TRBV6-2 or TRBV6-3 and TRBJ1-5; TRBD1 agrees at 9 bases. The CDR3 has 13 residues. CDR1 is MNHEY, CDR2 SVGEGT, per germline. V lost 1 base to trimming and J lost 13 bases; unmatched junction nucleotides: 5. CDR3: CASSYLGQGPQHF. DNA for the CDR3: TGTGCCAGCAGTTACTTGGGACAGGGCCCTCAGCATTTT.

V and J are TRBV5-1 and TRBJ1-1; possibly TRBD1 for D (5 bases). Trimming shortened V by 4 bases and J by 4 bases, and 11 bases separated the two germline ends. Germline V gene data show CDR1 as SGHRS and CDR2 as YFSETQ. The CDR3 consists of 13 residues. This chain's CDR3 is CASSIGGATEAFF. For the CDR3, the DNA is TGCGCCAGCAGCATCGGGGGTGCCACTGAAGCTTTCTTT. Full variable domain (missing parts from reference TRBV5-1 and TRBJ1-1): KAGVTQTPRYLIKTRGQQVTLSCSPISGHRSVSWYQQTPGQGLQFLFEYFSETQRNKGNFPGRFSGRQFSNSRSEMNVSTLELGDSALYLCASSIGGATEAFFGQGTRLTVV.

The chain uses TRBV30 and TRBJ1-4; D gene unclear. Germline loops: CDR1 GTSNPN, CDR2 SVGIG (reference sequence). The CDR3 length is 13 residues. Trimming shortened V by 2 bases and J by 6 bases, and 10 bases separated the two germline ends. The CDR3 reads CAWSPGFHEKLFF. CDR3 nucleotides: TGTGCCTGGAGTCCAGGCTTCCATGAAAAACTGTTTTTT.

The V and J genes are TRBV6-6 and TRBJ2-1; no definite D call. CDR3 length: 16 amino acids. Germline CDR1 reads MNHNY; CDR2 reads SVGAGI (reference sequence). The ends were cut back, 0 bases at V and 9 bases at J, with 18 bases in the middle. The CDR3 is CASSYSGPQASAEQFF. The CDR3 DNA is TGTGCCAGCAGTTACTCGGGCCCCCAGGCTTCAGCTGAGCAGTTCTTC.

The genes are TRBV6-2 or TRBV6-3 and TRBJ2-7; no clear D gene. This CDR3 spans 12 amino acids. V dropped 4 bases and J dropped 11 bases, with 15 bases sitting between them. Germline V gene data show CDR1 as MNHEY and CDR2 as SVGEGT. The CDR3 bases are TGTGCCAGCAGTTCCTACCGGTCTTCCGAGTACTTC. This gives the protein CASSSYRSSEYF.

This clone came up once. The chain recombines TRBV27 with TRBJ2-5; D remains unclear. Germline values: CDR1 MNHEY, CDR2 SMNVEV (reference sequence). With 2 bases removed from V and 4 bases from J, the gap between germline ends came to 8 bases. This CDR3 spans 13 amino acids. CDR3 nucleotides: TGTGCCAGCAGTTTACGCATTAGAGAGACCCAGTACTTC. Protein product: CASSLRIRETQYF.

The chain couples TRBV2 to TRBJ1-2, with 9 bases identical to TRBD1. Per the germline V gene, CDR1 is SNHLY and CDR2 is FYNNEI. J was trimmed by 0 bases and V by 6 bases; bases with no gene match: 2. The CDR3 runs to 14 residues. CDR3: CASRGDRANYGYTF. In DNA, the CDR3 is TGTGCCAGCAGGGGGGACAGGGCTAACTATGGCTACACCTTC.

The chain has TRBV19 and TRBJ1-1; D is possibly TRBD1 (5 bases). The ends were cut back, 2 bases at V and 5 bases at J, with 15 bases in the middle. The germline V gene has CDR1 LNHDA and CDR2 SQIVND (reference sequence). This CDR3 is 15 amino acids long. The CDR3 DNA follows: TGTGCCAGTAGTATATCTGCAGGGTATTCAACTGAAGCTTTCTTT. Its translation: CASSISAGYSTEAFF.

This clone was observed a single time. The chain combines TRBV7-2 with TRBJ2-5; the match to TRBD2 covers 12 bases. CDR3 size: 15 residues. CDR1 and CDR2 (germline): SGHTA, FQGNSA. The ends lost 4 bases at V and 5 bases at J; junction bases unmatched: 5. Here the CDR3 reads CASSSRLAGVETQYF. In DNA, the CDR3 is TGTGCCAGCAGCTCAAGACTAGCGGGAGTGGAGACCCAGTACTTC.

About this clone itself: The sample carries other DNA sequences with the same CDR3. The rearrangement uses TRBV19 and TRBJ2-3; 8 positions match TRBD2. The CDR3 consists of 15 residues. Germline trimming cut 3 bases from V and 0 bases from J; bases unmatched to any gene: 2. Germline values: CDR1 LNHDA, CDR2 SQIVND (reference sequence). In DNA, the CDR3 is TGTGCCAGTAGTATGACTAGCGCTAGCACAGATACGCAGTATTTT. It specifies CASSMTSASTDTQYF.

The chain recombines TRBV5-4 with TRBJ2-7; 11 bases map to TRBD1. This CDR3 spans 14 amino acids. Germline V gene sequence: CDR1 SGHNT, CDR2 YYREEE (reference sequence). J was trimmed by 6 bases and V by 4 bases; bases with no gene match: 6. In nucleotides, the CDR3 is TGTGCCAGCAGCCGTCGGACAGGGGGCGGCGAGCAGTACTTC. Its translation: CASSRRTGGGEQYF. Looking up the rest from reference TRBV5-4 and TRBJ2-7 gives the full variable domain: ETGVTQSPTHLIKTRGQQVTLRCSSQSGHNTVSWYQQALGQGPQFIFQYYREEENGRGNFPPRFSGLQFPNYSSELNVNALELDDSALYLCASSRRTGGGEQYFGPGTRLTVT.

The chain joins TRBV29-1 to TRBJ1-2; D perhaps matches TRBD1 (6 bases). The V gene lost 0 bases and the J gene lost 4 bases, with 21 bases spanning the gap. The CDR3 extends over 17 amino acids. In germline, CDR1 is SQVTM, CDR2 ANQGSEA. In DNA, the CDR3 is TGCAGCGTTGAAGATGGCTTGTCTTGGGGGCAAGTCTATGGCTACACCTTC. It specifies CSVEDGLSWGQVYGYTF. The whole variable domain, filled in from reference TRBV29-1 and TRBJ1-2, reads SAVISQKPSRDICQRGTSLTIQCQVDSQVTMMFWYRQQPGQSLTLIATANQGSEATYESGFVIDKFPISRPNLTFSTLTVSNMSPEDSSIYLCSVEDGLSWGQVYGYTFGSGTRLTVV.

The gene calls are TRBV28 and TRBJ1-4, with a possible D match to TRBD1 (5 bases). V gave up 3 bases and J gave up 13 bases, with 21 bases separating them. Germline V gene lookup returns CDR1 MDHEN and CDR2 SYDVKM. The CDR3 runs 15 residues. CDR3 sequence reads: CASSFGGGLRATLFF. DNA for the CDR3: TGTGCCAGCAGTTTTGGGGGAGGCCTCCGAGCGACACTGTTTTTT.

The chain carries TRBV27 and TRBJ2-3; 11 nucleotides match TRBD1. With V trimmed by 3 bases and J by 6 bases, 8 bases remained unmatched. CDR1 is MNHEY and CDR2 is SMNVEV in the germline V gene (reference sequence). CDR3 length: 16 residues. CDR3 in amino acids: CASSFLRTGGADTQYF. DNA for the CDR3: TGTGCCAGCAGTTTTCTAAGGACAGGGGGCGCGGATACGCAGTATTTT.